These 17 T cell receptor beta chains originate from one sample sequenced in a study of cytomegalovirus exposure and HLA in healthy donors. The study ran its PCR with 60 Vbeta and 13 Jbeta primers. Sequencing used immunoSEQ multiplex PCR; TCRdb keeps in-frame clones, though not all of them. This table has 35,000 to 40,000 clones, about 66% appearing once. Sequenced material: PBMCs. Source of these receptors: a man in his fifties in good health and CMV-seropositive.

As concerns this clone: Other nucleotide sequences in the sample specify the same CDR3. The chain recombines TRBV7-2 with TRBJ1-1, with TRBD1 as a possible D gene (5 bases). Germline CDR1 is SGHTA and CDR2 is FQGNSA. The V gene lost 2 bases and the J gene lost 1 base, with 5 bases spanning the gap. This CDR3 contains 13 residues. CDR3 residues: CASSLTGNTEAFF. The CDR3 DNA is TGTGCCAGCAGCTTAACAGGGAACACTGAAGCTTTCTTT.

CDR3 DNA sequence: TGTGCCAGCGGACTAGCGGTTGCCGAGCAGTACTTC. This codes for CASGLAVAEQYF. The gene calls are TRBV6-6 and TRBJ2-7; 10 bases line up with TRBD2. The CDR3 is made up of 12 amino acids. CDR1 and CDR2 from the germline V gene are MNHNY and SVGAGI (reference sequence). With V trimmed by 8 bases and J by 6 bases, 4 bases remained unmatched.

The CDR3 DNA is TGCGCCAGCAGCCCCCTAGTTGGGTCCCTATATGGCTACACCTTC. Its protein is CASSPLVGSLYGYTF. The chain recombines TRBV4-1 with TRBJ1-2; no clear D. This CDR3 contains 15 residues. Deletions cut 4 bases from V and 5 bases from J, with 17 bases between. Germline loops: CDR1 MGHRA, CDR2 YSYEKL.

This clone was found a few times. J is TRBJ2-4 and V is TRBV11-3, with 14 bases aligning to TRBD2. The germline CDR1 and CDR2 sequences are SGHNT and YENEEA. This CDR3 has 16 residues. The V and J ends lost 3 bases and 6 bases, in that order; junction bases with no gene match: 4. In DNA form, the CDR3 reads TGTGCCAGCAGCTTCGGGACTAGCGGGGGCTTAAACATTCAGTACTTC. Its translation is CASSFGTSGGLNIQYF.

The rearrangement joins TRBV15 to TRBJ2-7; 7 nucleotides match TRBD1. The CDR3 extends over 16 amino acids. The trim removed 0 bases at V and 5 bases at J, leaving 10 bases unmatched. Germline V lookup: CDR1 LNHNV, CDR2 YYDKDF (reference sequence). Written as DNA, the CDR3 is TGTGCCACCAGCAGAGATGGGACAGATCAAACCAACGAGCAGTACTTC. This encodes CATSRDGTDQTNEQYF.

A few counts support this clone. V usage is TRBV27 and J usage is TRBJ2-7; weak D call: TRBD1 (6 bases). V lost 4 bases and J 0 bases, leaving 22 bases between the germline ends. Germline V gene data show CDR1 as MNHEY and CDR2 as SMNVEV (reference sequence). The CDR3 runs to 18 residues. The CDR3, as DNA: TGTGCCAGCAGTTCATCCCTCGACAGGTTGGGTAGCTCCTACGAGCAGTACTTC. As protein: CASSSSLDRLGSSYEQYF.

The rearrangement uses TRBV12-5 and TRBJ1-2; TRBD1 matches 8 bases. V lost 1 base to trimming and J lost 5 bases; unmatched junction nucleotides: 3. The CDR3 has 14 amino acids. Germline CDR1 reads LGHNT; CDR2 reads FRNRAP. In DNA form, the CDR3 reads TGTGCTAGTGGTTTGGGGGACAGGAGATATGGCTACACCTTC. It translates to CASGLGDRRYGYTF.

The chain has TRBV6-1 and TRBJ1-1; D gene unclear. The CDR3 has 13 amino acids. V lost 7 bases, J lost 6 bases, and 15 bases lay in between. The V gene's germline CDR1 is MNHNS and CDR2 SASEGT. In DNA, the CDR3 is TGTGCCAGCAACCCGGGTCCAGCGGCTGAAGCTTTCTTT. The encoded protein is CASNPGPAAEAFF.

The chain joins TRBV4-3 to TRBJ2-1; D is possibly TRBD2 (6 bases). Germline V gene data show CDR1 as LGHNA and CDR2 as YSLEER. The germline V and J ends were trimmed by 0 bases and 2 bases, with 8 bases remaining between them. The CDR3 consists of 15 residues. The CDR3 loop reads CASSQEGGTYNEQFF. DNA for the CDR3: TGCGCCAGCAGCCAAGAAGGCGGGACCTACAATGAGCAGTTCTTC.

The chain joins TRBV2 to TRBJ2-5, with 11 bases aligning to TRBD1. V lost 2 bases and J lost 2; bases outside the gene matches: 7. This CDR3 spans 17 amino acids. Germline V gene lookup returns CDR1 SNHLY and CDR2 FYNNEI. CDR3 residues: CASSESGQGDWQETQYF. The CDR3 nucleotides read TGTGCCAGCAGTGAATCGGGACAGGGGGATTGGCAAGAGACCCAGTACTTC.

The J gene is TRBJ2-5, the V gene TRBV7-2; D perhaps matches TRBD1 (7 bases). This CDR3 contains 14 residues. Trimming cost V 5 bases and J 3 bases, with 13 bases left between them. CDR1 and CDR2 from the germline V gene are SGHTA and FQGNSA. The DNA for the CDR3 is TGTGCCAGCAGCCAGGGGGGAGTCAAAGAGACCCAGTACTTC. It is translated as CASSQGGVKETQYF.

V is TRBV6-5 and J is TRBJ1-1; 7 bases map to TRBD1. V shed 2 bases and J 6 bases; nucleotides not matched to a gene: 6. The CDR3 loop spans 14 amino acids. Looked up from germline, CDR1 is MNHEY and CDR2 is SVGAGI. The DNA for the CDR3 is TGTGCCAGCAGTTACAGGGGGCGCGGGGCTGAAGCTTTCTTT. This encodes CASSYRGRGAEAFF.

J is TRBJ2-5 and V is TRBV7-2, with 9 bases aligning to TRBD2. The CDR3 is 15 amino acids. V was pared by 3 bases and J by 10 bases, with 12 bases of the junction left unmatched. Per germline, CDR1 SGHTA and CDR2 FQGNSA. In DNA form, the CDR3 reads TGTGCCAGCAGCTTCCCTAGCGGGGTTTCCGTAGGCCAGTACTTC. Translated: CASSFPSGVSVGQYF.

The genes are TRBV7-2 and TRBJ1-6; D call uncertain. The CDR3 is 13 residues long. With 5 bases removed from V and 11 bases from J, the gap between germline ends came to 13 bases. The germline V gene has CDR1 SGHTA and CDR2 FQGNSA. CDR3 in DNA: TGTGCCAGCAGCCCCTCTTTGTTTCCACCCCTCCACTTT. Translated: CASSPSLFPPLHF.

Judged by abundance, this clone is medium-sized. The rearrangement links TRBV6-1 to TRBJ2-1, with D tentatively TRBD1 (5 bases). CDR1 and CDR2 (germline): MNHNS, SASEGT. V gave up 2 bases and J gave up 6 bases, with 14 bases separating them. This CDR3 has 15 amino acids. The CDR3 sequence: CASSEPYRNPNEQFF. CDR3 sequence (DNA): TGTGCCAGCAGTGAACCCTACAGGAATCCCAATGAGCAGTTCTTC.

This clone showed up just a few times. The gene calls are TRBV6-5 and TRBJ2-7; 7 positions match TRBD1. The CDR3 runs 15 residues. The germline V gene encodes CDR1 MNHEY and CDR2 SVGAGI. V dropped 4 bases and J dropped 5; count of bases not matched to a gene: 11. The CDR3 reads CASSSHRGGVNEQYF. The CDR3 nucleotides are TGTGCCAGCAGTTCCCACCGAGGGGGCGTAAACGAGCAGTACTTC.

A word on this clone: Other DNA sequences in the sample encode the same CDR3. V usage is TRBV6-1 and J usage is TRBJ1-1; 8 bases align to TRBD1. Germline CDR1 is MNHNS and CDR2 is SASEGT. The CDR3 sequence is 15 residues long. Trimming took 5 bases from V and 1 from J; bases not matched to a gene: 6. The CDR3 spells CASSLAGTGNTEAFF. CDR3 bases: TGTGCCAGCAGTCTAGCCGGGACAGGGAACACTGAAGCTTTCTTT.